This TCR beta chain was captured in a study of radiation and T cells in renal cell carcinoma (dated by TCRdb to 2020 to 2022). Turning to the overall study: Samples were obtained from a clinical trial, in which 15 Gy stereotactic body radiation therapy was delivered to primary renal cell carcinomas and nephrectomy was performed 4 weeks later. In total, roughly 51 samples underwent TCR beta sequencing: about 25 tumors plus 27 peripheral blood samples. Across all 50 or so samples, roughly 3,700,000 unique CDR3 nucleotide sequences encoding about 2.4 million unique CDR3 amino acid sequences were identified. Findings and caveats that apply to the study as a whole: Dynamics of the blood repertoire were not tracked past 4 weeks after treatment. Because no pretreatment tumor biopsies were available, whether clonotypes were present in the tumor at baseline could not be determined. In blood, the top tumor clonotypes increased between baseline and 2 weeks post-radiation and then shrank by 4 weeks, which suggests that tumor-resident clones expanded only transiently. The single-armed trial design could not address effects of radiation dose or scheduling on the TCR repertoire.

Trimming removed 5 bases from V and 0 bases from J, leaving 8 bases between the germline ends. CDR1 MNHEY and CDR2 SVGAGI are derived from the germline V gene. From its cysteine to its phenylalanine, the CDR3 spans 14 amino acids. CDR3 DNA only is kept here, 42 bases in frame from base 1. Remarks on this clone: There is no known antigen for this receptor. Base-call qualities are not available, and no considerably larger clone is one nucleotide away.

Interpreted using the paper, the time point label stands for: blood 2 weeks post-SBRT. This sample's treatment or condition label indicates: 15 Gy SBRT to primary tumor, nephrectomy 4 weeks later. To follow tumor-enriched clonotypes, serial peripheral blood was collected from radiation-treated patients at baseline and at 2 weeks and 4 weeks after SBRT. All patients had renal cell carcinoma with clear cell pathology. The QIAamp DNA Blood Mini Kit (Qiagen) was used to prepare genomic DNA for TCR sequencing. Only samples passing all quality control checks were included in the analyses. The immunoSEQ kit was used, according to the manufacturer's recommendations, to generate TCR beta libraries from genomic DNA. To prepare the libraries, a first multiplex PCR with proprietary primers was run, followed by a second PCR that added unique barcodes, and a bead cleanup was done after each round. A kit-provided positive control reaction and a negative control reaction were included in every sample batch. The final libraries were assessed on an Agilent 4200 TapeStation D1000 ScreenTape, pooled by volume, and quantified by qPCR. Sequencing ran on an Illumina NextSeq500 with a MidOutput 150-cycle cartridge, using 156 Read1 and 15 Index1 cycles with kit custom primers. The pooled library was loaded at roughly 0.92 pM with a roughly 20% PhiX control spike-in. The authors processed their data as follows. Vendor-processed data were analyzed in R, and a clonotype was defined as all T cells sharing the same CDR3 nucleotide sequence. For clone abundance analyses, frequencies were normalized to the 10,000 most abundant clones per sample. Public T cell clones, which averaged fewer than five per sample, were removed prior to analysis. Tumor-enriched and baseline blood-enriched clonotypes were defined by at least a 32-fold difference in abundance between compartments. A beta-binomial differential abundance model was used to identify clonotypes that expanded or contracted between blood time points. Similarity between tumor and blood repertoires was quantified using the Baroni-Urbani and Buser coefficient, and groups were compared with two-tailed Wilcoxon tests in R. In its TCRdb copy, this immuneACCESS table keeps in-frame sequences only and misses some clones. Where compared with another copy, unresolved V genes explain less than half of these, and the others have no known cause. D and trimming come from the DNA, and the V and J calls and clone size come from that table. This sample gives tens of thousands of clones in total; around 81% of them show up just once. Of the sample, about 7% is held by the ten largest clones.

The sequencing here drew on blood, taken from a patient whose treatment included radiotherapy and nephrectomy. This clonotype was obtained from a man aged 60 to 69 with renal cell carcinoma. The chain couples TRBV6-5 to TRBJ1-5, with no reliable assignment of the D segment. The base sequence is TGTGCCAGCAGTCTTGAGAATAGCAATCAGCCCCAGCATTTT. Translation gives CASSLENSNQPQHF.